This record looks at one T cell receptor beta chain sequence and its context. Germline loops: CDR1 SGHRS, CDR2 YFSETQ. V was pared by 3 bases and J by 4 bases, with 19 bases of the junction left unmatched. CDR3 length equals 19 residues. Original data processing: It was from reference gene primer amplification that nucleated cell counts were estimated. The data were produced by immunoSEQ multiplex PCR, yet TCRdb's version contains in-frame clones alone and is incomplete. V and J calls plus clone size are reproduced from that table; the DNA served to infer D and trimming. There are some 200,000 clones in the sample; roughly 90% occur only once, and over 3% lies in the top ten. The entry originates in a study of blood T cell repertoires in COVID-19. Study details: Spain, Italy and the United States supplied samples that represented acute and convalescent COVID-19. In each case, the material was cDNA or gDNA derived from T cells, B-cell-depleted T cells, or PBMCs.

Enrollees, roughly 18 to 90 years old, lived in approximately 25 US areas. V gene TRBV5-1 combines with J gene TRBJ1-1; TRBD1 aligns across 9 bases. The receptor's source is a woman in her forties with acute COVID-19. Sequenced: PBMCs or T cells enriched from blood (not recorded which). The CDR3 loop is CASSSVSSTGGLRVTEAFF. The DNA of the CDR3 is TGCGCCAGCAGCTCCGTTTCCTCAACAGGGGGCCTTAGGGTCACTGAAGCTTTCTTT.